These T cell receptor beta chains were read from a single sample in a study of post-analysis software for immune sequencing data. One entry per CDR3 protein results from TCRdb running MiXCR on the PCR reads. The sample lists around 260,000 distinct CDR3 sequences, around 34% seen once, with 4% to 6% in the top ten. The sample was blood. These receptors were taken from a girl under 18 with multiple sclerosis. CDR3s include the opening cysteine and the closing phenylalanine or tryptophan. Each record gives: clone size, D gene, J gene, V gene, CDR3 protein, CDR3 DNA. The D gene is left open where the match is weak. Part of the rows lack a size; the others show once, few, many or a class for expanded clones.

clone size: -; D gene: TRBD1; J gene: TRBJ2-1; V gene: TRBV29-1; CDR3 protein: CSVETTGIYNEQFF; CDR3 DNA: TGCAGCGTTGAGACGACAGGGATATACAATGAGCAGTTCTTC
clone size: -; D gene: -; J gene: TRBJ2-2; V gene: TRBV10-3; CDR3 protein: CAIKEGVTGELFF; CDR3 DNA: TGTGCCATCAAAGAGGGGGTAACCGGGGAGCTGTTTTTT
clone size: once; D gene: TRBD2; J gene: TRBJ2-1; V gene: TRBV27; CDR3 protein: CASSLSIGGGEQFF; CDR3 DNA: TGTGCCAGCAGTTTATCGATTGGCGGGGGTGAGCAGTTCTTC
clone size: many; D gene: -; J gene: TRBJ1-4; V gene: TRBV5-1; CDR3 protein: CASRRERGSNEKLFF; CDR3 DNA: TGCGCCAGCAGGCGAGAACGGGGTAGTAATGAAAAACTGTTTTTT
clone size: few; D gene: -; J gene: TRBJ2-4; V gene: TRBV5-1; CDR3 protein: CASSLTVSSEQYF; CDR3 DNA: TGCGCCAGCAGCTTGACGGTTTCAAGTGAGCAGTACTTC
clone size: -; D gene: -; J gene: TRBJ1-2; V gene: TRBV21-1; CDR3 protein: CASSKAPGTDPYGYTF; CDR3 DNA: TGTGCCAGCAGCAAAGCGCCCGGGACAGACCCCTATGGCTACACCTTC
clone size: -; D gene: -; J gene: TRBJ2-7; V gene: TRBV20-1; CDR3 protein: CSASGTRAGLNEQYF; CDR3 DNA: TGCAGTGCCTCCGGGACGCGGGCCGGATTAAACGAGCAGTACTTC
clone size: -; D gene: -; J gene: TRBJ2-5; V gene: TRBV20-1; CDR3 protein: CSAREDKQETQYF; CDR3 DNA: TGCAGTGCTAGAGAGGACAAGCAGGAGACCCAGTACTTC
clone size: -; D gene: -; J gene: TRBJ2-1; V gene: TRBV5-1; CDR3 protein: CASSRPGTEQFF; CDR3 DNA: TGCGCCAGCAGCCGGCCCGGGACAGAGCAGTTCTTC
clone size: -; D gene: -; J gene: TRBJ2-3; V gene: TRBV4-2; CDR3 protein: CASSQDKPTDTQYF; CDR3 DNA: TGTGCCAGCAGCCAAGACAAGCCCACAGATACGCAGTATTTT
clone size: -; D gene: -; J gene: TRBJ1-1; V gene: TRBV20-1; CDR3 protein: CSARRNTEAFF; CDR3 DNA: TGCAGTGCCAGAAGAAACACTGAAGCTTTCTTT
clone size: many; D gene: -; J gene: TRBJ1-1; V gene: TRBV4-1; CDR3 protein: CASSHDVSGTTEAFF; CDR3 DNA: TGCGCCAGCAGCCACGACGTTTCAGGGACCACTGAAGCTTTCTTT
clone size: -; D gene: TRBD2; J gene: TRBJ2-1; V gene: TRBV6-2/TRBV6-3; CDR3 protein: CASTNGGLGEYEQFF; CDR3 DNA: TGTGCCAGCACCAACGGGGGACTAGGAGAGTACGAGCAGTTCTTC
clone size: many; D gene: -; J gene: TRBJ1-1; V gene: TRBV7-3; CDR3 protein: CASSLNGASSEAFF; CDR3 DNA: TGTGCCAGCAGCTTAAACGGGGCTTCTTCTGAAGCTTTCTTT
clone size: -; D gene: TRBD2; J gene: TRBJ2-3; V gene: TRBV10-3; CDR3 protein: CAISDPRTSGGHTDTQYF; CDR3 DNA: TGTGCCATCAGTGACCCTAGGACTAGCGGGGGCCACACAGATACGCAGTATTTT
clone size: many; D gene: -; J gene: TRBJ2-4; V gene: TRBV9; CDR3 protein: CASSVDPAGGTKNIQYF; CDR3 DNA: TGTGCCAGCAGCGTAGATCCGGCAGGGGGGACCAAAAACATTCAGTACTTC